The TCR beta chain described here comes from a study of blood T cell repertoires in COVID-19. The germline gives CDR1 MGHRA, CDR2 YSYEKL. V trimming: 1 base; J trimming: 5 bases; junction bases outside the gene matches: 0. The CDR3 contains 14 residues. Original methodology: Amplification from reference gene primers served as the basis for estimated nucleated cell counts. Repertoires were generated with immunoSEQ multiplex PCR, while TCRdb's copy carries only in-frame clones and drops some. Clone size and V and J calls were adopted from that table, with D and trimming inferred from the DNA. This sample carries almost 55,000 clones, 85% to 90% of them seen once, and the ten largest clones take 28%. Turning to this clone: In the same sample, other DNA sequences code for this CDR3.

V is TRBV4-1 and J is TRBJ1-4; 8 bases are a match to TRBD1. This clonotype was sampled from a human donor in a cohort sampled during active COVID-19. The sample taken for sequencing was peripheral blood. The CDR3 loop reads CASSQGQGNEKLFF. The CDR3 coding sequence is TGCGCCAGCAGCCAAGGACAGGGGAATGAAAAACTGTTTTTT.